A single TCR beta chain is shown here with its context. The ends were cut back, 3 bases at V and 10 bases at J, with 15 bases in the middle. The CDR3 is 13 amino acids. Sequencing was performed with immunoSEQ multiplex PCR; in TCRdb, only in-frame clones are kept and a portion is missing. The table includes more than 250,000 clones, 70% to 90% detected once. The data were obtained in a study of blood T cell repertoires in COVID-19. Looking at the study overall: In each case, the material was cDNA or gDNA derived from T cells, B-cell-depleted T cells, or PBMCs.

The source of this sequence is a human donor in a cohort sampled during active COVID-19. This chain uses TRBV12-3 or TRBV12-4 with TRBJ1-2, with D possibly TRBD1 on 6 matching bases. Sequences were obtained from peripheral blood. The CDR3 region is CASSLGQMGVYTF. DNA for the CDR3: TGTGCCAGCAGTTTGGGACAAATGGGAGTCTACACCTTC.